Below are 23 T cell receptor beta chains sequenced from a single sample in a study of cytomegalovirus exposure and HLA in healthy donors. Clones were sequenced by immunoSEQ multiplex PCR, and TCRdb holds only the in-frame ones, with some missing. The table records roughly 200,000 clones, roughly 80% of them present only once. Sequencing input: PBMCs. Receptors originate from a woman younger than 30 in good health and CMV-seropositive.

Here the CDR3 DNA reads TGTGCCAGTAGTTCCCGAGACAGGGTAGGATATGGCTACACCTTC. It encodes CASSSRDRVGYGYTF. V and J are TRBV19 and TRBJ1-2; 7 nucleotides line up with TRBD1. Germline values: CDR1 LNHDA, CDR2 SQIVND (reference sequence). V lost 5 bases to trimming and J lost 5 bases; unmatched junction nucleotides: 11. This CDR3 is 15 amino acids long. The whole variable domain, remainder taken from reference TRBV19 and TRBJ1-2, is DGGITQSPKYLFRKEGQNVTLSCEQNLNHDAMYWYRQDPGQGLRLIYYSQIVNDFQKGDIAEGYSVSREKKESFPLTVTSAQKNPTAFYLCASSSRDRVGYGYTFGSGTRLTVV.

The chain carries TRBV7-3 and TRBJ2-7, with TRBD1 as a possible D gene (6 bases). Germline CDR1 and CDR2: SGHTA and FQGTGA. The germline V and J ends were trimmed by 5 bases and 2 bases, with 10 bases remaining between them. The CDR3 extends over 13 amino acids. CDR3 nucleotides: TGTGCCAGCAGCCGTGGACAGACCTACGAGCAGTACTTC. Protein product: CASSRGQTYEQYF.

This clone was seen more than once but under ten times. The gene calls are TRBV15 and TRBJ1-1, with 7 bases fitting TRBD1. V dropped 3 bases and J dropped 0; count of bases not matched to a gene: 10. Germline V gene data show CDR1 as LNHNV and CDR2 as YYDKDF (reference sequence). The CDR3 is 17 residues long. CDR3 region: CATSRNQQGTVNTEAFF. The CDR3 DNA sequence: TGTGCCACCAGCAGGAACCAACAGGGGACGGTGAACACTGAAGCTTTCTTT.

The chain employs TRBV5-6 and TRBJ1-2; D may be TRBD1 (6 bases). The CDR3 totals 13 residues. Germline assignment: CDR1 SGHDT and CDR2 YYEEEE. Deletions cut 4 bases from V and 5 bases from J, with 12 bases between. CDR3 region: CASSQTGTYGYTF. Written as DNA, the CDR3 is TGTGCCAGCAGCCAAACAGGGACATATGGCTACACCTTC.

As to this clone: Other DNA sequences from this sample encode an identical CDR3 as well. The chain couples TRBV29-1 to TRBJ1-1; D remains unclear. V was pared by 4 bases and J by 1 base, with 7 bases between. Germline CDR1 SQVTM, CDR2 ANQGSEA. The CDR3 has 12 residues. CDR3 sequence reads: CSVVGQNTEAFF. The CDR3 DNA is TGCAGCGTTGTTGGGCAGAACACTGAAGCTTTCTTT.

The CDR3 nucleotides read TGTGCCAGCAGCTTGGTCCCGGTGACGGGGACCGGGGAGCTGTTTTTT. Protein: CASSLVPVTGTGELFF. V and J are TRBV5-4 and TRBJ2-2, with D maybe TRBD2 (5 bases). Per the germline V gene, CDR1 is SGHNT and CDR2 is YYREEE (reference sequence). This CDR3 comprises 16 residues. Trimming pared 0 bases from V and 5 bases from J, leaving 14 bases between.

CDR3 DNA: TGTGCCAGCAGTCCTATCACTTGGTTAACTTTCTTT. This translates into CASSPITWLTFF. The gene calls are TRBV6-1 and TRBJ1-1; D gene ambiguous. Trimming removed 5 bases at V and 12 bases at J, with 16 bases between. The germline CDR1 and CDR2 sequences are MNHNS and SASEGT. There are 12 residues in the CDR3.

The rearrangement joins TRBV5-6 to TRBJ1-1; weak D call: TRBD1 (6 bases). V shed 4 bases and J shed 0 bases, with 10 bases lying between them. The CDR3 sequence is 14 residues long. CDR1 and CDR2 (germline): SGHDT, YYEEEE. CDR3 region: CASSARGMNTEAFF. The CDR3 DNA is TGTGCCAGCAGCGCCAGGGGTATGAACACTGAAGCTTTCTTT.

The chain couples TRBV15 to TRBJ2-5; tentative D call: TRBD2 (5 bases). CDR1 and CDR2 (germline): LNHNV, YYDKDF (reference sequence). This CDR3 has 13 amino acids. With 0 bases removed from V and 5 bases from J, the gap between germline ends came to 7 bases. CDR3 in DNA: TGTGCCACCAGCAGAGAGGAGGTGGAGACCCAGTACTTC. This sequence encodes CATSREEVETQYF.

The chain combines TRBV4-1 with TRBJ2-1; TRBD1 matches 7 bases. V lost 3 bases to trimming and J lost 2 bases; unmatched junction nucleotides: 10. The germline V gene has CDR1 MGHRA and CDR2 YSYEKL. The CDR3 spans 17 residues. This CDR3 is CASSQDHPGTAYNEQFF. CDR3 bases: TGCGCCAGCAGCCAGGACCACCCCGGGACAGCCTACAATGAGCAGTTCTTC.

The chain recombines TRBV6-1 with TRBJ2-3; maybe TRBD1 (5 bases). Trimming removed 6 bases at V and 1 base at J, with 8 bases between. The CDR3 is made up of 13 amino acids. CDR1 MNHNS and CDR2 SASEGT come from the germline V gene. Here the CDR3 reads CASRAQGTDTQYF. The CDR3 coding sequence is TGTGCCAGCAGAGCACAGGGCACAGATACGCAGTATTTT.

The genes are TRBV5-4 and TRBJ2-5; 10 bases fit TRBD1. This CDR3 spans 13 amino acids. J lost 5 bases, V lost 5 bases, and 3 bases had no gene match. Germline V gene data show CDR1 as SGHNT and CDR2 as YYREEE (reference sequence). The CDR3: CASRTGGDETQYF. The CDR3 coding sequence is TGTGCCAGCAGGACAGGGGGCGACGAGACCCAGTACTTC.

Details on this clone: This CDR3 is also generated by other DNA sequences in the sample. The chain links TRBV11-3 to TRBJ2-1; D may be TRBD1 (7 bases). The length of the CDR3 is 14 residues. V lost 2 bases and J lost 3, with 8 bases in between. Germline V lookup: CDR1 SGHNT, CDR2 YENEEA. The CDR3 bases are TGTGCCAGCAGCTTACAGGGGGGCTACAATGAGCAGTTCTTC. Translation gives CASSLQGGYNEQFF.

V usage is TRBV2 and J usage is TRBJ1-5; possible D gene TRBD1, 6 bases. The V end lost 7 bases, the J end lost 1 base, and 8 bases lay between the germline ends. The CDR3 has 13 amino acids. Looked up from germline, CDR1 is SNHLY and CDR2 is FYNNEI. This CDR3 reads CASTGQSNQPQHF. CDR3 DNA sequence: TGTGCCAGCACCGGACAGAGCAATCAGCCCCAGCATTTT.

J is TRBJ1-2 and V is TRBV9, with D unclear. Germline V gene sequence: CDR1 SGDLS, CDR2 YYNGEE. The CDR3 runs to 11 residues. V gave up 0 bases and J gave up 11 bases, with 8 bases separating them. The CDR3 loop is CASSVGGIYTF. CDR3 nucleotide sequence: TGTGCCAGCAGCGTAGGAGGAATATACACCTTC.

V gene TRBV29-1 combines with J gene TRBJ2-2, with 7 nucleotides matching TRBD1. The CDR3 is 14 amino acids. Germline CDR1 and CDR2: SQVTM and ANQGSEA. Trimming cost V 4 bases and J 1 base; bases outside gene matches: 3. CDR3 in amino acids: CSVGHRGNTGELFF. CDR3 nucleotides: TGCAGCGTTGGACACAGGGGGAACACCGGGGAGCTGTTTTTT.

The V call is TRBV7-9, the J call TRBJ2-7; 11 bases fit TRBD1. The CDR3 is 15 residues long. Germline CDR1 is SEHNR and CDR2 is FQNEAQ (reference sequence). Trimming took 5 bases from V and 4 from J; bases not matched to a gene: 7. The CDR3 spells CASSVPGTGGYEQYF. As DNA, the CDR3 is TGTGCCAGCAGCGTCCCTGGGACAGGGGGTTACGAGCAGTACTTC.

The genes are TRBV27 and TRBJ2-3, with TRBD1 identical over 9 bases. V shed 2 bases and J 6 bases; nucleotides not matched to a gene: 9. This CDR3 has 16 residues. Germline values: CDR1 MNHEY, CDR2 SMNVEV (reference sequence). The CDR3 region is CASSLTLGQGTDTQYF. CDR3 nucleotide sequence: TGTGCCAGCAGTTTAACCTTAGGACAGGGGACGGATACGCAGTATTTT.

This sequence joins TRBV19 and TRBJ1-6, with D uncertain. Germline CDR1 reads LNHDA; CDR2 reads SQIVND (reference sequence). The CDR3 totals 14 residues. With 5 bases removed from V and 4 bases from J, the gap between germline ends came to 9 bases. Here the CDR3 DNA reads TGTGCCAGTAGTGAGGCTCGTTATAATTCACCCCTCCACTTT. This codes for CASSEARYNSPLHF.

The DNA of the CDR3 is TGTGCCACCCGGGTACAGGGGGTAGATACGCAGTATTTT. Its translation: CATRVQGVDTQYF. The gene calls are TRBV15 and TRBJ2-3, with 8 bases aligning to TRBD1. Germline CDR1 is LNHNV and CDR2 is YYDKDF (reference sequence). The CDR3 loop spans 13 amino acids. J was trimmed by 5 bases and V by 8 bases; bases with no gene match: 6.

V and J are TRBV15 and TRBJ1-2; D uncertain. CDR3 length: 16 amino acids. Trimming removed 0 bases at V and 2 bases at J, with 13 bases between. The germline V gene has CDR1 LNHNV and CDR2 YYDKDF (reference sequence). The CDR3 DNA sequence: TGTGCCACCAGCAGAGATTTGAGGGCTCAGAACTATGGCTACACCTTC. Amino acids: CATSRDLRAQNYGYTF.

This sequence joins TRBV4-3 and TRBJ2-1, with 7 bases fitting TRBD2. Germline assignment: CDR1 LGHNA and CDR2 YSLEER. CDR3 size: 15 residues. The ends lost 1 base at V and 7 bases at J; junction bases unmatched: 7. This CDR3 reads CASSQVRGTRNEQFF. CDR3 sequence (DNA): TGCGCCAGCAGCCAAGTGCGGGGGACCAGGAATGAGCAGTTCTTC.

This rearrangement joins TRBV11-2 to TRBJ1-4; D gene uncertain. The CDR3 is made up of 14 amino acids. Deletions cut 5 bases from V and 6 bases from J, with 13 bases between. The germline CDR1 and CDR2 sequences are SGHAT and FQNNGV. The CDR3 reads CASSQGGADEKLFF. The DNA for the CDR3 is TGTGCCAGCAGCCAAGGAGGCGCCGATGAAAAACTGTTTTTT.